This T cell receptor (beta chain) stems from a study of blood T cell repertoires in COVID-19. Patients in Seattle were enrolled during active infection, then followed longitudinally. In the authors' methods: How many nucleated cells were present was estimated from reference gene primer amplification. Assay: immunoSEQ multiplex PCR; the TCRdb copy retains only in-frame clones and omits some. V and J calls and clone size are as listed in that table; D and trimming were resolved from the DNA. The table lists 49,000 or so clones, approximately 83% of them singletons. Germline CDR1 and CDR2: SNHLY and FYNNEI. This CDR3 has 15 residues. After removal of 7 bases from V and 6 bases from J, the junction contained 9 bases not matched to a gene.

The chain recombines TRBV2 with TRBJ1-6; 7 bases agree with TRBD1. The clonotype comes from a woman over 75 with COVID-19, enrolled during active disease. The specimen was peripheral blood. The CDR3 bases are TGTGCCAGCACCCCGCGGGACAGAGGTAATTCACCCCTCCACTTT. It yields the protein CASTPRDRGNSPLHF.